A single sample is the source of the 11 T cell receptor beta chains below, sequenced in a study of human T cells and chemical hapten exposure. Each CDR3 protein gets one entry after TCRdb re-called the RACE reads with MiXCR. This sample has 73,000 or so distinct CDR3 sequences; 8.5% occur once, and the top ten carry around 3.5%. Documented time point: patch test 2, 6 weeks after DPC sensitization. Treatment described: therapeutic diphenylcyclopropenone sensitization with weekly scalp DPC. The sequenced sample was whole blood, obtained in connection with sensitization to the hapten diphenylcyclopropenone (DPC). Source of these receptors: a woman in her 50s with alopecia areata. Some clones in this sample may be carry-over from other donors' samples.

The rearrangement uses TRBV5-6 and TRBJ1-6; D possibly corresponds to TRBD1 (5 bases). The CDR3 contains 15 residues. Trimming cost V 0 bases and J 7 bases, with 11 bases left between them. Germline V gene lookup returns CDR1 SGHDT and CDR2 YYEEEE. Here the CDR3 reads CASSLVRDGNSPLHF. The CDR3 DNA sequence: TGTGCCAGCAGCTTGGTGCGGGACGGGAATTCACCCCTCCACTTT.

This clonotype occurred many times. The chain joins TRBV5-1 to TRBJ2-1, with 11 bases matching TRBD2. CDR3 length: 18 amino acids. Germline lookup yields CDR1 SGHRS and CDR2 YFSETQ. The junction had 5 bases not matched to a gene; V was cut back by 0 bases and J by 0 bases. For the CDR3, the DNA is TGCGCCAGCAGCTTGGTGGCTAGCGGGGGGAGCTCCTACAATGAGCAGTTCTTC. It translates to CASSLVASGGSSYNEQFF.

The chain has TRBV21-1 and TRBJ1-4; the D call TRBD1 from the table was never checked on the DNA. TRBV21-1 has pseudogene status. This CDR3 region has 11 residues. The CDR3 nucleotides are TGTGCCAGCAGCAAAAGGCAGGGTCTGTTTTTT. Its translation is CASSKRQGLFF.

The CDR3 DNA sequence: TGCAGTGCTAGAGATTGGGGGGGACAGGGGGCGCGGATTGGCAATCAGCCCCAGCATTTT. The encoded protein is CSARDWGGQGARIGNQPQHF. The chain uses TRBV20-1 and TRBJ1-5; the match to TRBD1 covers 12 bases. Germline CDR1 reads DFQATT; CDR2 reads SNEGSKA (reference sequence). The CDR3 consists of 20 residues. The V gene end was trimmed by 0 bases and the J gene end by 2 bases; junction bases not matched to a gene: 14.

This clonotype was observed a few times. The rearrangement uses TRBV19 and TRBJ2-2, with a tentative D call TRBD2 (5 bases). Germline loops: CDR1 LNHDA, CDR2 SQIVND (reference sequence). The CDR3 is 15 residues long. Trimming stripped 5 bases from V and 0 bases from J, with 10 bases between. The CDR3: CASSPGFANTGELFF. The CDR3 DNA reads as TGTGCCAGTAGTCCGGGATTCGCGAACACCGGGGAGCTGTTTTTT.

The CDR3 is CSAKPNPLTGDTQYF. In DNA form, the CDR3 reads TGCAGTGCTAAACCCAACCCTCTGACCGGAGATACGCAGTATTTT. The chain uses TRBV20-1 and TRBJ2-3; D ambiguous. V was pared by 4 bases and J by 5 bases, with 19 bases between. Germline V CDR1 and CDR2: DFQATT, SNEGSKA (reference sequence). This CDR3 is built from 15 residues.

This clonotype has a handful of counts. The CDR3 DNA is TGTGCCAGCAGCCGGGACCCAGGAGAAGAGACCCAGTACTTC. This gives the protein CASSRDPGEETQYF. The V call is TRBV3-1, the J call TRBJ2-5; D may correspond to TRBD1 or TRBD2 (5 bases each). Germline V gives CDR1 LGHDT, CDR2 YNNKEL (reference sequence). The CDR3 has 14 residues. V lost 4 bases and J lost 3, with 12 bases in between.

In this sample, this clonotype turned up a few times. The V gene is TRBV12-3 or TRBV12-4, the J gene TRBJ1-5, with D hard to call. Trimming stripped 2 bases from V and 6 bases from J, with 5 bases between. There are 12 residues in the CDR3. The CDR3 bases are TGTGCCAGCAGTTTATTTGGTCAGCCCCAGCATTTT. This encodes CASSLFGQPQHF.

This clonotype was detected a few times. The J gene is TRBJ2-7, the V gene TRBV12-3 or TRBV12-4; weak D call: TRBD1 (7 bases). The CDR3 is made up of 14 amino acids. Trimming cost V 5 bases and J 0 bases, with 11 bases left between them. DNA for the CDR3: TGTGCCAGCAGTGCAGGGGGGAGCTCCTACGAGCAGTACTTC. It encodes CASSAGGSSYEQYF.

This clonotype was counted many times. J is TRBJ2-3 and V is TRBV29-1, with 10 bases matching TRBD2. The CDR3 extends over 14 amino acids. V shed 3 bases, J shed 5 bases, and the junction held 5 bases outside the gene matches. Germline values: CDR1 SQVTM, CDR2 ANQGSEA. This CDR3 is CSVEEGLALDTQYF. The CDR3, as DNA: TGCAGCGTTGAGGAGGGACTAGCGTTAGATACGCAGTATTTT.

This clonotype was seen a few times. The chain joins TRBV7-6 to TRBJ1-5, with 11 bases identical to TRBD1. The CDR3 has 15 amino acids. In germline, CDR1 is SGHVS, CDR2 FNYEAQ. Germline trimming cut 5 bases from V and 5 bases from J; bases unmatched to any gene: 5. The CDR3 sequence: CASSQGTGGYQPQHF. The CDR3 DNA sequence: TGTGCCAGCAGCCAGGGGACAGGGGGATATCAGCCCCAGCATTTT.